This TCR beta chain derives from a study of shared clonotypes between healthy human individuals. The method was immunoSEQ multiplex PCR; TCRdb's version includes in-frame clones alone and lacks a portion of them. The sample lists about 1.1 million clones; 77% were seen once. The CDR3 extends over 16 amino acids. The V end lost 1 base, the J end lost 2 bases, and 15 bases lay between the germline ends. CDR1 is SGHDT and CDR2 is YYEEEE in the germline V gene. The receptor was isolated from a man aged 18 to 30 in good health. Some clones in this sample may be carry-over from other donors' samples. The J gene is TRBJ2-5, the V gene TRBV5-6; a possible D gene is TRBD2 (5 bases). Sequencing was performed on memory CD4+ T cells from PBMCs. The subset was: CD45RA-negative fraction. The CDR3 nucleotides are TGTGCCAGCAGCTTGAGGAAGGGAGTAATTCAAGAGACCCAGTACTTC. Its translation is CASSLRKGVIQETQYF.